The 16 T cell receptor beta chains below were found in one sample sequenced in a study of CXCR3-negative and CXCR3-positive naive CD8 T cells. UMI-tagged TRB cDNA libraries were built via 5' RACE. TCRdb processed the 5' RACE reads again and assigns one entry to each CDR3 protein, with no DNA. The sample data list around 90,000 distinct CDR3 sequences. Material: naive CXCR3- CD8+ T cells from blood. Subset specified: CD45RO-CCR7+CD27+CD95- naive CD8+ T cells lacking CXCR3 (TNR3-). These receptors all come from a human donor in good health. Some clones in this sample may be carry-over from other donors' samples.

The chain has TRBV12-3 or TRBV12-4 and TRBJ1-4; TCRdb proposes TRBD1, but this gene call is untestable without DNA. The CDR3 sequence is 16 residues long. The CDR3 sequence: CASSLVGASSNEKLFF.

V and J are TRBV10-3 and TRBJ2-5; the D gene TCRdb calls, TRBD2, cannot be checked with no DNA. Per the germline V gene, CDR1 is ENHRY and CDR2 is SYGVKD. The CDR3 length is 14 residues. CDR3 amino acids: CAISESNSAETQYF.

This rearrangement joins TRBV28 to TRBJ2-1. This CDR3 region has 15 residues. CDR1 is MDHEN, CDR2 SYDVKM, per germline. The CDR3 sequence is CASIQSGSSYNEQFF.

This rearrangement joins TRBV6-2 or TRBV6-3 to TRBJ2-5. Germline CDR1 reads MNHEY; CDR2 reads SVGEGT. CDR3 size: 13 residues. The CDR3 loop is CASTPASGETQYF.

V gene TRBV7-9 combines with J gene TRBJ1-2; TCRdb proposes TRBD1, but this gene call is untestable without DNA. The CDR3 consists of 15 residues. CDR1 SEHNR and CDR2 FQNEAQ come from the germline V gene (reference sequence). Here the CDR3 reads CASSLGFDRPRGYTF.

The J gene is TRBJ1-1, the V gene TRBV9. CDR3 length equals 14 residues. Germline lookup yields CDR1 SGDLS and CDR2 YYNGEE. CDR3 in amino acids: CASSVATADTEAFF. Full variable domain (rest looked up from reference TRBV9 and TRBJ1-1): DSGVTQTPKHLITATGQRVTLRCSPRSGDLSVYWYQQSLDQGLQFLIQYYNGEERAKGNILERFSAQQFPDLHSELNLSSLELGDSALYFCASSVATADTEAFFGQGTRLTVV.

V and J are TRBV29-1 and TRBJ2-7; TCRdb calls TRBD1, which cannot be checked without DNA. Germline V gene data show CDR1 as SQVTM and CDR2 as ANQGSEA. The CDR3 covers 13 residues. CDR3 in amino acids: CSAHGPGTDEQYF.

This chain joins TRBV25-1 and TRBJ2-1; TCRdb reports TRBD1, a call that lacks DNA to check it against. Germline CDR1 is MGHDK and CDR2 is SYGVNS. CDR3 length: 13 amino acids. CDR3 in amino acids: CASSETGHGEQFF.

The V call is TRBV20-1, the J call TRBJ2-7; TCRdb's D call, TRBD1, is unchecked because there is no DNA. The CDR3 is 14 residues long. Germline V gene lookup returns CDR1 DFQATT and CDR2 SNEGSKA (reference sequence). This chain's CDR3 is CSAKARDGTYEQYF.

The J gene is TRBJ2-1, the V gene TRBV20-1; the TCRdb call, TRBD2, lacks DNA for checking. The CDR3 loop spans 15 amino acids. Per the germline V gene, CDR1 is DFQATT and CDR2 is SNEGSKA (reference sequence). The CDR3 spells CSASEGLAVYNEQFF.

The gene calls are TRBV19 and TRBJ1-2; no DNA is available, so the TRBD1 call from TCRdb remains unchecked. CDR3 length equals 15 residues. Germline loops: CDR1 LNHDA, CDR2 SQIVND (reference sequence). CDR3 residues: CASIRRGDDIYGYTF.

The chain links TRBV27 to TRBJ2-7. CDR3 length: 14 residues. CDR1 is MNHEY, CDR2 SMNVEV, per germline (reference sequence). The CDR3 protein is CASSFAADSYEQYF.

V is TRBV29-1 and J is TRBJ2-7; without DNA, the TCRdb call of TRBD1 cannot be checked. This CDR3 is built from 13 residues. Germline CDR1 and CDR2: SQVTM and ANQGSEA. CDR3 region: CSGTGESSYEQYF.

The chain recombines TRBV30 with TRBJ1-2; as DNA is missing, the TRBD1 call by TCRdb cannot be tested. The CDR3 spans 14 residues. Germline lookup yields CDR1 GTSNPN and CDR2 SVGIG (reference sequence). The CDR3 region is CAWRRYKGLYGYTF.

The chain uses TRBV2 and TRBJ2-3; TCRdb's assignment of TRBD1 cannot be checked, as there is no DNA. The CDR3 is made up of 15 amino acids. Germline V gene sequence: CDR1 SNHLY, CDR2 FYNNEI. CDR3 loop: CASSVTGAKGDTQYF.

The chain combines TRBV7-3 with TRBJ2-7. This CDR3 comprises 15 residues. Germline-derived CDR1 and CDR2 are SGHTA and FQGTGA. The CDR3 protein is CASSREHGSTYEQYF.